These 9 T cell receptor beta chains originate from one sample sequenced in a study of cytomegalovirus exposure and HLA in healthy donors. With 60 Vbeta and 13 Jbeta primers, the PCR was carried out. The method was immunoSEQ multiplex PCR; TCRdb's version includes in-frame clones alone and lacks a portion of them. Here the sample spans 100,000 to 150,000 clones, under 12% being singletons. The sequenced sample was PBMCs. These receptor sequences come from a young woman in good health and CMV-seropositive.

The chain is built from TRBV5-4 and TRBJ2-2, with D unresolved. This CDR3 comprises 10 residues. In germline, CDR1 is SGHNT, CDR2 YYREEE (reference sequence). V was cut by 9 bases and J by 8 bases, with 8 bases left in between. CDR3 amino acids: CATGLGELFF. The CDR3 nucleotides are TGTGCCACCGGTTTAGGGGAGCTGTTTTTT.

Here the CDR3 DNA reads TGTGCCAGCACCGCAGCGGGAGGAGGGGAGCAGTTCTTC. Encoded protein: CASTAAGGGEQFF. The chain recombines TRBV6-5 with TRBJ2-1, with 9 positions matching TRBD2. V dropped 7 bases and J dropped 10; count of bases not matched to a gene: 8. Germline V gene sequence: CDR1 MNHEY, CDR2 SVGAGI. The CDR3 extends over 13 amino acids.

In nucleotides, the CDR3 is TGTGCCAGCAGCGGGGACTCCACCACAGATACGCAGTATTTT. This encodes CASSGDSTTDTQYF. The chain employs TRBV2 and TRBJ2-3, with D possibly TRBD2 on 6 matching bases. The CDR3 has 14 residues. Per the germline V gene, CDR1 is SNHLY and CDR2 is FYNNEI. V gave up 6 bases and J gave up 2 bases, with 12 bases separating them.

CDR3 loop: CAWMAGTGAEAFF. CDR3 nucleotide sequence: TGTGCCTGGATGGCCGGGACAGGGGCTGAAGCTTTCTTT. The V call is TRBV30, the J call TRBJ1-1, with 10 bases lining up with TRBD1. This CDR3 is built from 13 residues. V was pared by 4 bases and J by 6 bases, with 5 bases of the junction left unmatched. Germline CDR1 and CDR2: GTSNPN and SVGIG (reference sequence).

This clone has more than one count but fewer than ten. V is TRBV27 and J is TRBJ2-7; 9 bases agree with TRBD2. Trimming cost V 3 bases and J 4 bases; bases outside gene matches: 7. The CDR3 covers 15 residues. Germline V gene lookup returns CDR1 MNHEY and CDR2 SMNVEV (reference sequence). CDR3: CASSLMSSGNYEQYF. The CDR3 DNA reads as TGTGCCAGCAGTTTGATGTCTAGCGGGAATTACGAGCAGTACTTC.

The chain links TRBV12-5 to TRBJ2-2, with 14 bases aligning to TRBD2. The V gene end was trimmed by 7 bases and the J gene end by 1 base; junction bases not matched to a gene: 17. Germline assignment: CDR1 LGHNT and CDR2 FRNRAP. The CDR3 loop spans 21 amino acids. The chain's CDR3 is CASAPRLKTSGRAMNTGELFF. The CDR3 DNA follows: TGTGCTAGTGCCCCTCGACTGAAGACTAGCGGGAGGGCCATGAACACCGGGGAGCTGTTTTTT.

Here the CDR3 reads CASSKRRQGDQPQHF. The DNA for the CDR3 is TGTGCCAGCAGTAAGAGGAGGCAGGGGGATCAGCCCCAGCATTTT. The chain couples TRBV28 to TRBJ1-5, with 7 bases that match TRBD1. This CDR3 is 15 amino acids long. V shed 5 bases and J 5 bases; nucleotides not matched to a gene: 9. CDR1 and CDR2 from the germline V gene are MDHEN and SYDVKM.

This clone was found a few times. This sequence joins TRBV28 and TRBJ2-3; D is possibly TRBD1 (6 bases). The germline gives CDR1 MDHEN, CDR2 SYDVKM. Trimming stripped 8 bases from V and 5 bases from J, with 17 bases between. The CDR3 is made up of 14 amino acids. The CDR3 here is CASGTQTRGDTQYF. The CDR3 DNA is TGTGCCAGCGGTACCCAAACCAGGGGAGATACGCAGTATTTT.

This clone was counted only a few times. DNA of the CDR3: TGTGCCAGCAGTGAAGTCGCACAGACTGGAAACACCATATATTTT. Its translation is CASSEVAQTGNTIYF. The rearrangement joins TRBV25-1 to TRBJ1-3, with D unclear. Germline values: CDR1 MGHDK, CDR2 SYGVNS. CDR3 size: 15 residues. V lost 2 bases, J lost 2 bases, and 10 bases lay in between.